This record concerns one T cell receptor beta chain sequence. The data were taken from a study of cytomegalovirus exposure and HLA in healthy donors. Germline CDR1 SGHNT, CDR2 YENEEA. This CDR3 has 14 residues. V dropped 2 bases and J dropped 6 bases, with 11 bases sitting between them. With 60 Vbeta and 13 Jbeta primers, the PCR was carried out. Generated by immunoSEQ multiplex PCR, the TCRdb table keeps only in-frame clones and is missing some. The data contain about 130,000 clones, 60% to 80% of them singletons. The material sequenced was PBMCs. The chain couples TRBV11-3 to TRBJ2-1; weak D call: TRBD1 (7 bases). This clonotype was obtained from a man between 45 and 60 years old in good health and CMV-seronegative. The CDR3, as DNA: TGTGCCAGCAGCTTAAGCAGGGGGGTCAATGAGCAGTTCTTC. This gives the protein CASSLSRGVNEQFF.